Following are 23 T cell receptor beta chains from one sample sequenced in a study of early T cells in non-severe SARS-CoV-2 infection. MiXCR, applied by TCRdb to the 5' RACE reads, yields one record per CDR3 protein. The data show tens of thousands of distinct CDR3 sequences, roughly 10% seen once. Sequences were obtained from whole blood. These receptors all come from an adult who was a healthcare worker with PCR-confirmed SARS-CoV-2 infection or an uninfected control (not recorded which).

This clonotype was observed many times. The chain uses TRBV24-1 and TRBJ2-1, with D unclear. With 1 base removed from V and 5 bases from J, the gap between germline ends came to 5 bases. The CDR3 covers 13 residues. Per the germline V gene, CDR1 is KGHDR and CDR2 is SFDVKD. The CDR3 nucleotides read TGTGCCACCAGTGATTTCCCCAACAATGAGCAGTTCTTC. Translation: CATSDFPNNEQFF.

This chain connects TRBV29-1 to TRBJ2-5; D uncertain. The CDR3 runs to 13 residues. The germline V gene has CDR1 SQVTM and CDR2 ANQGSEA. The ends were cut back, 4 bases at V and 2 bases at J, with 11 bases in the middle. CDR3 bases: TGCAGCGTTGGAGGCGGCGGACAAGAGACCCAGTACTTC. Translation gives CSVGGGGQETQYF.

CDR3 nucleotide sequence: TGCGCCAGCAGAACGGGGACAGGGACCCACGAGCAGTACTTC. Amino acid sequence: CASRTGTGTHEQYF. The rearrangement joins TRBV4-1 to TRBJ2-7, with 9 bases that match TRBD1. Germline values: CDR1 MGHRA, CDR2 YSYEKL. This CDR3 region has 14 residues. Losses at the gene ends were 6 bases for V and 5 bases for J; bases not matched to a gene: 8.

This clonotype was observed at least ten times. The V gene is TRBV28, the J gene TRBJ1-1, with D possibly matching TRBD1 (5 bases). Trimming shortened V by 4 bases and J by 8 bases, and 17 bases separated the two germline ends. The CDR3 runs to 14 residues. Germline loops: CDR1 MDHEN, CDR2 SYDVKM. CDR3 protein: CASSSTGRGREAFF. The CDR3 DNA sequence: TGTGCCAGCAGTTCCACCGGGAGGGGCAGGGAAGCTTTCTTT.

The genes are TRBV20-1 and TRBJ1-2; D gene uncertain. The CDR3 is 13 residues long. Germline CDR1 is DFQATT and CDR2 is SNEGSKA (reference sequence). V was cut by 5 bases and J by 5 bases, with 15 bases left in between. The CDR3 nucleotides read TGCAGTGCTCCCCGACCAACGGGGTATGGCTACACCTTC. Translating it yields CSAPRPTGYGYTF.

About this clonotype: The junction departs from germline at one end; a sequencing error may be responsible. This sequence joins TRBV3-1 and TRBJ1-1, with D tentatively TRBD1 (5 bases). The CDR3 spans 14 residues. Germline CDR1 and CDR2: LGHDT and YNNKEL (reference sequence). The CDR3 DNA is TGTGCCAGCAGGGGGACCATGGCCAACATTGAAGCTTTCTTT. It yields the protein CASRGTMANIEAFF. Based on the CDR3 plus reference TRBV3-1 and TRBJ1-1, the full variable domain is DTAVSQTPKYLVTQMGNDKSIKCEQNLGHDTMYWYKQDSKKFLKIMFSYNNKELIINETVPNRFSPKSPDKAHLNLHINSLELGDSAVYFCASRGTMANIEAFFGQGTRLTVV.

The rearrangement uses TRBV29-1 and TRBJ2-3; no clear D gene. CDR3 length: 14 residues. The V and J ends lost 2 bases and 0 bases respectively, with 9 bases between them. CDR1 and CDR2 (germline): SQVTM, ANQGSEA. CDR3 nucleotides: TGCAGCGTTGAACCCCAGGATAGCACAGATACGCAGTATTTT. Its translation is CSVEPQDSTDTQYF.

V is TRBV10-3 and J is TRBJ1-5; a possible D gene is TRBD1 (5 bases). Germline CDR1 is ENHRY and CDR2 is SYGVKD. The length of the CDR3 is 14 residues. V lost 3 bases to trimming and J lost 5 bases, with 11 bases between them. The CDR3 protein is CAISDRQGHQPQHF. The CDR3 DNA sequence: TGTGCCATCAGTGATCGGCAGGGTCATCAGCCCCAGCATTTT.

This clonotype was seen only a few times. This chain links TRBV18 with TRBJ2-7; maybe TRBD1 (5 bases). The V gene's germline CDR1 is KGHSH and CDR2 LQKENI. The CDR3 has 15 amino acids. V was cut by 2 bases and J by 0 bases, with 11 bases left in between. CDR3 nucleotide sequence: TGTGCCAGCTCACCAAGGGCAGGGTACTCCTACGAGCAGTACTTC. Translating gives CASSPRAGYSYEQYF.

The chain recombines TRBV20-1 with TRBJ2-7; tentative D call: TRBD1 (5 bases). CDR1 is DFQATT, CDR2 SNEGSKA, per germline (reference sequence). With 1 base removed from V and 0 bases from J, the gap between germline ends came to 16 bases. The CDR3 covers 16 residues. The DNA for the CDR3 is TGCAGTGCTAGAGCGGAAGGTCGACAGTTCTCCTACGAGCAGTACTTC. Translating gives CSARAEGRQFSYEQYF.

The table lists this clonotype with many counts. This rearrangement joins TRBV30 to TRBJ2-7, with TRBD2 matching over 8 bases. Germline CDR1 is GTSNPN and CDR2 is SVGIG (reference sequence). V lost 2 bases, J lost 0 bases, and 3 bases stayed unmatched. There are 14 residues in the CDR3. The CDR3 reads CAWSWSGSSYEQYF. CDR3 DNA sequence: TGTGCCTGGAGTTGGAGCGGGAGCTCCTACGAGCAGTACTTC.

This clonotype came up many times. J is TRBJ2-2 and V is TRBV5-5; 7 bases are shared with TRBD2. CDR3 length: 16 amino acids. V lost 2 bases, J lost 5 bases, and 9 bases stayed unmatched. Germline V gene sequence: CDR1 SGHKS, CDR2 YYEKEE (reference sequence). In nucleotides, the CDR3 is TGTGCCAGCAGCTTCCTGCCGGGAGGTTTAACCGGGGAGCTGTTTTTT. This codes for CASSFLPGGLTGELFF.

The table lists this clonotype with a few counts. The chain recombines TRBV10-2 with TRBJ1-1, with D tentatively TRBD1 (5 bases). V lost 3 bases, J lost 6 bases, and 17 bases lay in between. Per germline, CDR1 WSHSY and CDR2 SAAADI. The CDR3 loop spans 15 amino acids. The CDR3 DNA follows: TGCGCCAGCAGTGACTTGAGGGGCATTGAGCCTGAAGCTTTCTTT. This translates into CASSDLRGIEPEAFF.

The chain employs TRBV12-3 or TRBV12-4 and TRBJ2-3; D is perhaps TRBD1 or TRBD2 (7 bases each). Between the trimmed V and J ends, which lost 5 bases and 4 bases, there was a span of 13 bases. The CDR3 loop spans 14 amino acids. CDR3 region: CASSQGGSADTQYF. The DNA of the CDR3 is TGTGCCAGCAGTCAGGGGGGGAGTGCAGATACGCAGTATTTT.

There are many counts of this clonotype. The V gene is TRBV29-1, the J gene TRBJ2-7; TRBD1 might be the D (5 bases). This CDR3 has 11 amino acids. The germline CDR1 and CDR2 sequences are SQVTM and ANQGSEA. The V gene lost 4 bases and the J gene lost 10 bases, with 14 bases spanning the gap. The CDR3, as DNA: TGCAGCGTTGGTCGACAGTCTGGTCAGTACTTC. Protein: CSVGRQSGQYF.

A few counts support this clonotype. CDR3 sequence: CASGPTPLAGVGGEQFF. The CDR3 DNA reads as TGTGCTAGTGGCCCAACCCCCCTAGCGGGAGTAGGTGGTGAGCAGTTCTTC. The genes are TRBV12-5 and TRBJ2-1; 10 bases agree with TRBD2. The CDR3 consists of 17 residues. The V gene's germline CDR1 is LGHNT and CDR2 FRNRAP. The ends lost 6 bases at V and 9 bases at J; junction bases unmatched: 17. The full variable domain, completed using reference TRBV12-5 and TRBJ2-1, is DARVTQTPRHKVTEMGQEVTMRCQPILGHNTVFWYRQTMMQGLELLAYFRNRAPLDDSGMPKDRFSAEMPDATLATLKIQPSEPRDSAVYFCASGPTPLAGVGGEQFFGPGTRLTVL.

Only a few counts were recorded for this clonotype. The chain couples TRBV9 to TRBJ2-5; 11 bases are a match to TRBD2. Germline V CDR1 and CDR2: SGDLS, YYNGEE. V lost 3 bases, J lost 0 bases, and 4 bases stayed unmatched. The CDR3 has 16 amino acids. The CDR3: CASSGLAGGNQETQYF. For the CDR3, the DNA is TGTGCCAGCAGCGGATTAGCGGGGGGGAACCAAGAGACCCAGTACTTC.

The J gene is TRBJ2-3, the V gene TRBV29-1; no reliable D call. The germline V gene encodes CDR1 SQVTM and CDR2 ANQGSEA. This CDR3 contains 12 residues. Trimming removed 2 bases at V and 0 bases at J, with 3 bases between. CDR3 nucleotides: TGCAGCGTTGAACTTAGCACAGATACGCAGTATTTT. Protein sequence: CSVELSTDTQYF.

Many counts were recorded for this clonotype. The CDR3 region has the DNA TGTGCCAGCAGCCCCTGGGGTGAGGAGGCAGATACGCAGTATTTT. This sequence encodes CASSPWGEEADTQYF. The J gene is TRBJ2-3, the V gene TRBV11-2; D is possibly TRBD2 (5 bases). CDR3 length: 15 residues. The V end was cut by 5 bases, the J end by 4 bases, with 16 bases between. CDR1 is SGHAT, CDR2 FQNNGV, per germline.

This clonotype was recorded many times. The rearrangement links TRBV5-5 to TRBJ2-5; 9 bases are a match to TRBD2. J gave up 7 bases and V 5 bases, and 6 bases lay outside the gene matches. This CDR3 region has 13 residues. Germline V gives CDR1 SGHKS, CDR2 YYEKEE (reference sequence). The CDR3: CASRRLAVATQYF. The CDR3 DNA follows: TGTGCCAGCAGGAGACTAGCGGTTGCGACCCAGTACTTC.

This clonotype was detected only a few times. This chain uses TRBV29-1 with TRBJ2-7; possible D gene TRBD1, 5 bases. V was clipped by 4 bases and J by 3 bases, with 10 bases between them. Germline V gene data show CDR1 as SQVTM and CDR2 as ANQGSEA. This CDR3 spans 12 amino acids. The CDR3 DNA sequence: TGCAGCGTTGGTAGGGGCTACTACGAGCAGTACTTC. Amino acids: CSVGRGYYEQYF.

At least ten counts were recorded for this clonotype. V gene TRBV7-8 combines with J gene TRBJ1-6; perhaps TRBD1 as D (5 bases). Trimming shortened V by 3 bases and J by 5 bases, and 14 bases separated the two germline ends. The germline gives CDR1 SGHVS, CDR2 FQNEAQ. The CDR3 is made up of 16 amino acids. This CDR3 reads CASSFARGRDNSPLHF. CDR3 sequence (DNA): TGTGCCAGCAGCTTCGCGAGGGGCAGGGATAATTCACCCCTCCACTTT.

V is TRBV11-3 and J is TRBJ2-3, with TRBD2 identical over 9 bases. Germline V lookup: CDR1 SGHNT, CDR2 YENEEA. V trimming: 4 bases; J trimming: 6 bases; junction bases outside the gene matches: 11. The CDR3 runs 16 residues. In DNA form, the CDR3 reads TGTGCCAGCAGCTCCGGCCCAGCGGGGGGCCGCGATACGCAGTATTTT. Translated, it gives CASSSGPAGGRDTQYF.